Listed below are T cell receptor beta chains from one sample, sequenced in a study of T-cell reconstitution after alpha-beta-depleted transplantation in children. TCRdb redid the calling of the PCR reads with MiXCR, one entry per CDR3 protein. The top ten clones hold about 54% of a sample with approximately 79,000 distinct CDR3 sequences, roughly 18% of them seen once. The sample was PBMCs, mostly from graft donor cells, taken 360 days after TCRalphabeta/CD19-depleted stem cell transplant. Source of these receptors: a male patient aged 2-15 years who had a stem cell transplant for acute lymphoblastic leukemia, so the T cells may come from the graft donor. Each CDR3 is given with its conserved first and last residue. D genes are given only for firm matches. Size is omitted from some rows. Given values are once, few, many or a class for expanded clones.

CTSSLDGYSYNEQFF TGTACCAGCAGCTTAGACGGGTACTCCTACAATGAGCAGTTCTTC TRBJ2-1 TRBV7-8 - -
CASSLARTGSYEQYF TGTGCCAGCAGCTTGGCTAGGACAGGGTCCTACGAGCAGTACTTC TRBJ2-7 TRBV5-5 - TRBD1
CASSLALRGAGETQYF TGTGCCAGCAGCTTAGCCCTCAGGGGGGCGGGAGAGACCCAGTACTTC TRBJ2-5 TRBV7-8 few -
CAISGPGPQQETQYF TGTGCCATCAGTGGCCCGGGACCTCAACAAGAGACCCAGTACTTC TRBJ2-5 TRBV10-3 many -
CASSLGLGLAGGPLYEQYF TGTGCCAGCAGCTTAGGGCTAGGGCTAGCGGGAGGGCCATTGTACGAGCAGTACTTC TRBJ2-7 TRBV7-6 few TRBD2
CAISRINYEQYF TGTGCCATCAGTCGAATTAACTACGAGCAGTACTTC TRBJ2-7 TRBV10-3 - -
CSVEPREGTDTQYF TGCAGCGTTGAACCTCGGGAGGGCACAGATACGCAGTATTTT TRBJ2-3 TRBV29-1 many TRBD2
CASSLALLAGGYNEQFF TGTGCCAGCAGCTTGGCCCTTCTAGCGGGAGGGTACAATGAGCAGTTCTTC TRBJ2-1 TRBV5-5 - TRBD2
CASSVGQWGTQYF TGTGCCAGCAGTGTAGGACAGTGGGGTACGCAGTATTTT TRBJ2-3 TRBV6-1 few -
CSAGILGGYTF TGCAGCGCCGGGATCCTGGGTGGCTACACCTTC TRBJ1-2 TRBV29-1 few -
CATSPTSGRSTDTQYF TGTGCCACCAGCCCGACTAGCGGGAGATCCACAGATACGCAGTATTTT TRBJ2-3 TRBV24-1 - TRBD2
CASSTVGGQETQYF TGCGCCAGTTCCACGGTGGGGGGCCAAGAGACCCAGTACTTC TRBJ2-5 TRBV5-1 - -
CASSPTYPKGQFF TGTGCCAGCAGCCCTACCTATCCCAAGGGGCAGTTCTTC TRBJ2-1 TRBV12-3/TRBV12-4 few -
CASSYSMGLLGYNEQFF TGTGCCAGCAGTTACTCGATGGGACTCCTGGGCTACAATGAGCAGTTCTTC TRBJ2-1 TRBV6-5 few -
CASSFVIAGGNEQFF TGCGCCAGCAGCTTCGTAATAGCGGGAGGGAATGAGCAGTTCTTC TRBJ2-1 TRBV5-1 - TRBD2
CASGWWGGPGDTQYF TGTGCTAGTGGTTGGTGGGGAGGGCCTGGAGATACGCAGTATTTT TRBJ2-3 TRBV12-5 - TRBD2
CASSLVFPRDYEQYF TGTGCCAGCAGCTTGGTCTTTCCGCGGGACTACGAGCAGTACTTC TRBJ2-7 TRBV7-9 many -
CASSSSGTGRIDANTGELFF TGCGCCAGCAGCTCCTCCGGGACTGGTCGTATTGATGCGAACACCGGGGAGCTGTTTTTT TRBJ2-2 TRBV5-1 few -
CASSFRSRDYEQYF TGTGCCAGCAGTTTTAGGTCTCGAGACTACGAGCAGTACTTC TRBJ2-7 TRBV12-3/TRBV12-4 - -
CASSLVSRIPGLAGVFYNEQFF TGTGCCAGCAGTTTAGTCTCGCGGATTCCGGGACTAGCGGGAGTCTTCTACAATGAGCAGTTCTTC TRBJ2-1 TRBV12-3/TRBV12-4 few TRBD2
CASSSGTSSYNEQFF TGTGCCAGCAGCTCCGGGACAAGTTCCTACAATGAGCAGTTCTTC TRBJ2-1 TRBV7-9 few -
CATSGRLAEGYNEQFF TGTGCCACCAGTGGGCGGCTAGCGGAGGGTTACAATGAGCAGTTCTTC TRBJ2-1 TRBV24-1 many TRBD2
CSARALTGVTYEQYF TGCAGTGCTAGAGCGTTGACAGGGGTCACCTACGAGCAGTACTTC TRBJ2-7 TRBV20-1 few TRBD1
CASSLDGLAVYEQYF TGCGCCAGCAGCTTGGATGGACTAGCAGTCTACGAGCAGTACTTC TRBJ2-7 TRBV5-1 - TRBD2
CASSPVVSFSYNEQFF TGTGCCAGCTCACCAGTGGTCAGCTTCTCCTACAATGAGCAGTTCTTC TRBJ2-1 TRBV18 - -
CASSYAGLTDTQYF TGTGCCAGCAGTTATGCAGGTCTCACAGATACGCAGTATTTT TRBJ2-3 TRBV6-5 few -
CAWATNEKLFF TGTGCCTGGGCAACTAATGAAAAACTGTTTTTT TRBJ1-4 TRBV30 few -
CASSFTGGRETQYF TGCGCCAGCAGCTTTACAGGGGGGCGAGAGACCCAGTACTTC TRBJ2-5 TRBV5-1 few TRBD1
CASSLAGAGGSRMYNEQFF TGTGCCAGCAGCTTAGCGGGGGCGGGCGGGAGTCGTATGTACAATGAGCAGTTCTTC TRBJ2-1 TRBV7-8 - -
CASSQERLSYNEQFF TGTGCCAGCAGCCAAGAGCGGCTCTCCTACAATGAGCAGTTCTTC TRBJ2-1 TRBV11-2 many -
CASSESTSAYNEQFF TGCGCCAGCAGTGAGTCGACTAGCGCATACAATGAGCAGTTCTTC TRBJ2-1 TRBV10-2 - TRBD2
CASSIGQQRYYEQYF TGTGCCAGTAGTATCGGGCAACAGCGGTACTACGAGCAGTACTTC TRBJ2-7 TRBV19 few -
CASSALPTGGAGYGYTF TGTGCCAGCAGCGCGTTACCAACAGGGGGCGCTGGCTATGGCTACACCTTC TRBJ1-2 TRBV9 many TRBD1
CSLYSGGPSTDTQYF TGCAGCCTTTACTCGGGAGGGCCTAGCACAGATACGCAGTATTTT TRBJ2-3 TRBV20-1 - TRBD2
CSGKTGVEQYF TGCAGCGGGAAAACAGGGGTCGAGCAGTACTTC TRBJ2-7 TRBV29-1 - TRBD1